The rows below give T cell receptor beta chains drawn from one sample of a study of blood T cells in healthy people across ages. TCRdb reanalysed the 5' RACE reads using MiXCR and keeps one entry per CDR3 protein. The table shows about 1,600,000 distinct CDR3 sequences, with 42% occurring only once. The sequenced sample was blood. The receptors originated from a woman under 30 in good health. Each CDR3 is given with its conserved first and last residue. D genes are given only for firm matches. Size tells how often a clone was seen (once, few, many) or the class of an expanded clone, and some rows leave it out.

-,TRBV10-2,-,TRBJ2-1,TGCGCCAGCGCTCCCCAGGGGTGGTCCTACAATGAGCAGTTCTTC,CASAPQGWSYNEQFF
TRBD1,TRBV15,few,TRBJ1-2,TGTGCCACCAGCAGAGCCCCGGGACAGAATAACTATGGCTACACCTTC,CATSRAPGQNNYGYTF
TRBD1,TRBV28,-,TRBJ2-1,TGTGCCAGCCGGACAGGGGGTGTGAATGAGCAGTTCTTC,CASRTGGVNEQFF
TRBD1,TRBV29-1,few,TRBJ1-3,TGCAGCGTTGGAGGGGGCTATAACACCATATATTTT,CSVGGGYNTIYF
TRBD1,TRBV12-5,few,TRBJ2-5,TGTGCTAGTGGTTTGGTCCCGGGACAGGGCCAAGAGACCCAGTACTTC,CASGLVPGQGQETQYF
-,TRBV5-1,few,TRBJ1-1,TGCGCCAGCAGCCTCCAAGTTCAGGCAACACAACCGAACACTGAAGCTTTCTTT,CASSLQVQATQPNTEAFF
-,TRBV20-1,-,TRBJ1-4,TGCAGTGCCAGAGGTGAAAAACTGTTTTTT,CSARGEKLFF
TRBD1,TRBV29-1,few,TRBJ1-1,TGCAGCGTCGTGGAGACAGGGGTGGATACTGAAGCTTTCTTT,CSVVETGVDTEAFF
-,TRBV25-1,-,TRBJ1-2,TGTGCCAGCAGTGAATCGGGCAGGACCCACACCTTC,CASSESGRTHTF
-,TRBV2,-,TRBJ2-7,TGTGCCAGCAGTAAGGGCTCCTACAATGAGCAGTACTTC,CASSKGSYNEQYF
-,TRBV12-3/TRBV12-4,-,TRBJ1-4,TGTGCCAGCAGTTTGATAGAAGGTGGCGAAAAACTGTTTTTT,CASSLIEGGEKLFF
-,TRBV25-1,-,TRBJ2-3,TGTGCCAGCAGTGAATGGGGCGGTGCTAGCACAGATACGCAGTATTTT,CASSEWGGASTDTQYF
TRBD2,TRBV20-1,few,TRBJ2-7,TGCAGTGCCCAGCAAGGTAGCGGGGACTCCTACGAGCAGTACTTC,CSAQQGSGDSYEQYF
TRBD1,TRBV20-1,-,TRBJ1-4,TGCAGTGCTAGGGGAGACCGGGACAGCTGGGCAACTAATGAAAAACTGTTTTTT,CSARGDRDSWATNEKLFF
TRBD2,TRBV20-1,few,TRBJ2-7,TGCAGTGCTAGAGTTCCAGCGGGGGTTGAGCAGTACTTC,CSARVPAGVEQYF
TRBD2,TRBV7-9,few,TRBJ2-3,TGTGCCAGCAGCTTCGGGGGACTAGCGGCCTGGGATACGCAGTATTTT,CASSFGGLAAWDTQYF
TRBD2,TRBV5-1,few,TRBJ2-1,TGCGCCAGCAGCTTAGGAGGACTAGCGGGTCGTGAGCAGTTCTTC,CASSLGGLAGREQFF
TRBD1,TRBV12-3/TRBV12-4,-,TRBJ2-4,TGTGCCAGCAGTCGAAAAATGGGACAGGGGGCGGCGGCCAAAAACATTCAGTACTTC,CASSRKMGQGAAAKNIQYF
-,TRBV7-2,few,TRBJ2-1,TGTGCCAGCAGCTTTGACGGGAGTGGATCCTACAATGAGCAGTTCTTC,CASSFDGSGSYNEQFF
TRBD2,TRBV18,-,TRBJ2-3,TGTGCCAGCTCACCAAACGGGGGGTCCGGAGATACGCAGTATTTT,CASSPNGGSGDTQYF
TRBD2,TRBV7-2,-,TRBJ2-7,TGTGCCAGCAGCCAGCGGGAGGGGCCCTTTACCTACGAGCAGTACTTC,CASSQREGPFTYEQYF
TRBD2,TRBV6-1,-,TRBJ2-7,TGTGCCAGCACCACCGGGGGGGGGCCCTACTACGAGCAGTACTTC,CASTTGGGPYYEQYF
TRBD2,TRBV9,-,TRBJ2-3,TGTGCCAGCAGCTCCGGGACTATTGATACGCAGTATTTT,CASSSGTIDTQYF
-,TRBV14,-,TRBJ2-2,TGTGCCAGCAGCCAAGAGTCAGTCACCGGGGAGCTGTTTTTT,CASSQESVTGELFF
TRBD2,TRBV12-5,few,TRBJ2-7,TGTGCTAGTGGGGAAACTAGCGGGAGGGTGCGCTACGAGCAGTACTTC,CASGETSGRVRYEQYF
TRBD2,TRBV24-1,-,TRBJ2-3,TGTGCCACCAGTGATCCGATGTGGAGCGGGGGCAACACAGATACGCAGTATTTT,CATSDPMWSGGNTDTQYF
-,TRBV30,-,TRBJ1-2,TGTGCCTGGAGTGTACTTGTTGGTAGAGGCATCTATGGCTCCAGGGGAAGTGGCTACACCTTC,CAWSVLVGRGIYGSRGSGYTF
TRBD1,TRBV12-3/TRBV12-4,few,TRBJ2-7,TGTGCCAGCAGACGGGACAGGGTGACCTACGAGCAGTACTTC,CASRRDRVTYEQYF
TRBD2,TRBV24-1,-,TRBJ2-1,TGTGCCACCAGTGACCGATCTAGCGGGAGTGGCGATGAGCAGTTCTTC,CATSDRSSGSGDEQFF
-,TRBV11-1,few,TRBJ2-7,TGTGCCAGCAGCTTCTCTACCGGGGGCGAGCAGTACTTC,CASSFSTGGEQYF
-,TRBV5-5,-,TRBJ2-7,TGTGCCAGCAGCTTGCCCGGGGAGGCCTACGAGCTGTACTTC,CASSLPGEAYELYF
TRBD2,TRBV20-1,-,TRBJ2-7,TGCAGTGCTTGCGGGGGGGCCGGTTACGAGCAGTACTTC,CSACGGAGYEQYF
TRBD2,TRBV10-3,-,TRBJ2-3,TGTGCCATCAGTGAGGGGACTAGCAGTAGCACAGATACGCAGTATTTT,CAISEGTSSSTDTQYF
TRBD2,TRBV7-9,few,TRBJ2-7,TGTGCCAGCAGCTTCGGGGGGAAGTCCTACGAGCAGTACTTC,CASSFGGKSYEQYF
-,TRBV7-9,few,TRBJ2-5,TGTGCCAGCAGGCACGAGATTGGGGAGACCCAGTACTTC,CASRHEIGETQYF
-,TRBV20-1,-,TRBJ1-2,TGCAGTACTAGGACGGGTACTAACTATGGCTACACCTTC,CSTRTGTNYGYTF
-,TRBV4-2,few,TRBJ2-7,TGTGCCAGCAGCCAAGATCCAGGGACGGGGAACTCCTACGAGCAGTACTTC,CASSQDPGTGNSYEQYF
-,TRBV7-9,-,TRBJ2-2,TGTGCCAGCAGCGTCGTCCCCGGGGAGCTGTTTTTT,CASSVVPGELFF
-,TRBV7-9,few,TRBJ2-6,TGTGCCAGCAGCTTCGACCGTCCGGGGTCTGGGGCCAACGTCCTGACTTTC,CASSFDRPGSGANVLTF
TRBD2,TRBV27,-,TRBJ2-4,TGTGCCAGCAGTTTATTCGGGCGGGGGGGGGACATTCAGTACTTC,CASSLFGRGGDIQYF
TRBD1,TRBV20-1,few,TRBJ1-5,TGCAGTGTCCAAGGCCCAGGGGGCCAGCCCCAGCATTTT,CSVQGPGGQPQHF
TRBD1,TRBV29-1,-,TRBJ1-2,TGCAGCGTCTCAGGGGGCGCGGACTATGGCTACACCTTC,CSVSGGADYGYTF
TRBD2,TRBV2,few,TRBJ2-7,TGTGCCAGCAGTGATTCCCCTAGCGGGACCTACGAGCAGTACTTC,CASSDSPSGTYEQYF
-,TRBV3-1,-,TRBJ2-1,TGTGCCAGCAGCGGAGTGGATGAGCAGTTCTTC,CASSGVDEQFF
-,TRBV10-3,-,TRBJ1-1,TGTGCCATCAGTGAAGTGGGGGTTTCTAATGGGAACACTGAAGCTTTCTTT,CAISEVGVSNGNTEAFF
TRBD1,TRBV12-3/TRBV12-4,many,TRBJ2-4,TGTGCCAGCAGTCCCGGGACAGGACAAAACATTCAGTACTTC,CASSPGTGQNIQYF
-,TRBV7-9,few,TRBJ2-6,TGTGCCAGCAGCTCGAAGCTAGGGTCAGGGTCGACGGGGGCCAACGTCCTGACTTTC,CASSSKLGSGSTGANVLTF
-,TRBV7-2,many,TRBJ2-1,TGTGCCAGCAGCCGCGACCCAGGGAATGAGCAGTTCTTC,CASSRDPGNEQFF
-,TRBV7-8,few,TRBJ1-2,TGTGCCAGCAGCCCACCTGGGACAATTAACTATGGCTACACCTTC,CASSPPGTINYGYTF
TRBD1,TRBV10-3,-,TRBJ2-7,TGTGCCATCAGTACCGGGACAGGGGATGAGCAGTACTTC,CAISTGTGDEQYF
-,TRBV27,few,TRBJ2-7,TGTGCCAGCAGTTTATCAGGGGCCTCCCCATCTCAGCAGTACTTC,CASSLSGASPSQQYF
-,TRBV27,-,TRBJ2-7,TGTGCCAGCAGTTTACGGCTAGCGACCTACGAGCAGTACTTC,CASSLRLATYEQYF
TRBD1,TRBV12-3/TRBV12-4,-,TRBJ2-2,TGTGCCAGCAGGGACAGGGTGATCACCGGGGAGCTGTTTTTT,CASRDRVITGELFF
TRBD2,TRBV7-8,-,TRBJ2-7,TGTGCCAGCAGCTTAGCCTTAGTGGGAGGGCCTTTCAATGAGCAGTACTTC,CASSLALVGGPFNEQYF
-,TRBV28,-,TRBJ1-2,TGTGCCAGCTCCCCCGGACCAGGCGACTATGGCTACACCTTC,CASSPGPGDYGYTF
-,TRBV11-2,few,TRBJ2-3,TGTGCCAGCAGAACCCAAGCGGTGGGCACAGATACGCAGTATTTT,CASRTQAVGTDTQYF